The rows below give T cell receptor beta chains drawn from one sample of a study of blood T cell repertoires in COVID-19. Sequencing used immunoSEQ multiplex PCR; TCRdb keeps in-frame clones, though not all of them. The sample has under 120,000 clones, about three quarters seen once. The sample consisted of peripheral blood. The source of these receptors is a man older than 75 with acute or convalescent COVID-19. The CDR3 runs from the conserved cysteine through the conserved F or W. D genes are given only for firm matches. Clone size is shown for a subset of rows, as once, few, many or a class of expanded clone.

D,J,size,V,DNA,CDR3
-,TRBJ2-2,-,TRBV7-9,TGTGCCAGCAGCTTAAGCGGGACCGGGGAGCTGTTTTTT,CASSLSGTGELFF
-,TRBJ1-3,-,TRBV5-6,TGTGCCAGCAGCTCAGGATACACCATATATTTT,CASSSGYTIYF
TRBD2,TRBJ2-3,-,TRBV28,TGTGCCAGCAGTTTAAGCGGGATTGGATCAGATACGCAGTATTTT,CASSLSGIGSDTQYF
-,TRBJ2-3,-,TRBV4-3,TGCGCCAGCAGCCAAGATCGTGGAGCGGCCCTCGTAGATACGCAGTATTTT,CASSQDRGAALVDTQYF
TRBD2,TRBJ2-7,-,TRBV29-1,TGCAGCGTCCGTAGTAGCGGGAATCCCTACGAGCAGTACTTC,CSVRSSGNPYEQYF
TRBD1,TRBJ1-1,-,TRBV6-5,TGTGCCAGCACCCGGGACAGGGCAGGTGAAGCTTTCTTT,CASTRDRAGEAFF
-,TRBJ1-6,medium-sized,TRBV25-1,TGTGCCAGCAGCCTGGACCCCGGAGGGTCACCCCTCCACTTT,CASSLDPGGSPLHF
-,TRBJ2-1,-,TRBV18,TGTGCCAGCTCCCCCTCCTTTGCAAGAGGGTACAATGAGCAGTTCTTC,CASSPSFARGYNEQFF
TRBD1,TRBJ2-3,-,TRBV7-2,TGTGCCAGCAGCTTAGGGGGACAGGGGTTTACAGATACGCAGTATTTT,CASSLGGQGFTDTQYF
TRBD1,TRBJ1-2,-,TRBV19,TGTGCCAGTAGTATTCCAGGGGGGAACTATGGCTACACCTTC,CASSIPGGNYGYTF
-,TRBJ1-5,-,TRBV4-1,TGCGCCAGCAGCCAAGTCCCGGGGGATCAGCCCCAGCATTTT,CASSQVPGDQPQHF
-,TRBJ1-2,-,TRBV30,TGTGCCTGGAGTTCCGGGACAAGATATGGCTACACCTTC,CAWSSGTRYGYTF
-,TRBJ2-3,few,TRBV27,TGTGCCAGCAGCAATTCTCGGAGGTACACAGATACGCAGTATTTT,CASSNSRRYTDTQYF
TRBD1,TRBJ1-3,-,TRBV18,TGTGCCAGCTCACTTGACAGGGAGACTGGAAACACCATATATTTT,CASSLDRETGNTIYF
-,TRBJ1-2,-,TRBV29-1,TGCAGCGTTTTCGACCCGCGGCGCGGGATATATGGCTACACCTTC,CSVFDPRRGIYGYTF
-,TRBJ1-1,-,TRBV21-1,TGTGCCAGCACCTGGGGCCGATCGGGTGATGAGGCTTTCTTT,CASTWGRSGDEAFF
TRBD1,TRBJ2-5,-,TRBV7-2,TGTGCCAGCAGTCGTACAAGGGACAGGCAAGAGACCCAGTACTTC,CASSRTRDRQETQYF
-,TRBJ2-2,-,TRBV7-9,TGTGCCAGCAGCTTAGAGGCGGTGAACACCGGGGAGCTGTTTTTT,CASSLEAVNTGELFF
-,TRBJ1-5,-,TRBV19,TGTGCCAGTAGCGAAAGTCGGTCCCAGCATTTT,CASSESRSQHF
TRBD2,TRBJ2-5,few,TRBV7-2,TGTGCCAGCAGCTTACGACAGCGGGAAATACCCCAAGAGACCCAGTACTTC,CASSLRQREIPQETQYF
-,TRBJ2-5,-,TRBV28,TGTGCCAGCAGTTTAGAGGGCGGACAAGAGACCCAGTACTTC,CASSLEGGQETQYF
TRBD2,TRBJ2-7,-,TRBV24-1,TGTGCCACCAGTGATTCAACTAGCGGGCCCTACGAGCAGTACTTC,CATSDSTSGPYEQYF
-,TRBJ1-3,-,TRBV3-1/TRBV3-2,TGTGCCAGCAGCCAAGATGGAGGGCCTGGAAACACCATATATTTT,CASSQDGGPGNTIYF
TRBD1,TRBJ1-3,-,TRBV6-5,TGTGCCAGCATGGACAGGAAAGACGGAAACACCATATATTTT,CASMDRKDGNTIYF
TRBD2,TRBJ2-1,-,TRBV5-1,TGCGCCAGCAGCGATTCTAGCGGTAACAATGAGCAGTTCTTC,CASSDSSGNNEQFF
TRBD1,TRBJ1-1,once,TRBV28,TGTGCCAGCGAGACAGGGGGCAAGAACACTGAAGCTTTCTTT,CASETGGKNTEAFF
-,TRBJ1-5,-,TRBV3-1/TRBV3-2,TGTGCCAGCAGCCAAGACTCCTATCAGCCCCAGCATTTT,CASSQDSYQPQHF
-,TRBJ1-4,-,TRBV10-3,TGTGCCATCAGTGAGTCGAGGCAGAATAATGAAAAACTGTTTTTT,CAISESRQNNEKLFF
-,TRBJ1-2,-,TRBV19,TGTGCCAGTAGTATAGATCGTCGTGGCTACACCTTC,CASSIDRRGYTF
-,TRBJ2-4,-,TRBV4-2,TGTGCCAGCAGCCAAGAGGCCTCCAAAAACATTCAGTACTTC,CASSQEASKNIQYF
TRBD1,TRBJ1-4,few,TRBV5-1,TGCGCCAGCAGCTTGGGGACAGGGCGGAATGAAAAACTGTTTTTT,CASSLGTGRNEKLFF
TRBD2,TRBJ2-1,-,TRBV7-6,TGTGCCAGCACCTCCGGGGGGAGACCCTACAATGAGCAGTTCTTC,CASTSGGRPYNEQFF
-,TRBJ2-5,few,TRBV18,TGTGCCAGCTCACCACGGGAGTATTTGGAGACCCAGTACTTC,CASSPREYLETQYF
-,TRBJ2-3,once,TRBV6-2/TRBV6-3,TGTGCCAGCAGTTACCCGGGGGGCAGGGTAAAAGATACGCAGTATTTT,CASSYPGGRVKDTQYF
TRBD1,TRBJ2-1,-,TRBV10-3,TGTGCCATCAGTGGGGCAGGGGGCAGGGAGCAGTTCTTC,CAISGAGGREQFF
TRBD1,TRBJ2-5,-,TRBV6-5,TGTGCCAGCAGTTACCGGGACAGGGAGACCCAGTACTTC,CASSYRDRETQYF
-,TRBJ2-3,-,TRBV5-1,TGCGCCAGCCGCCAGGGTCGAGATACGCAGTATTTT,CASRQGRDTQYF
TRBD1,TRBJ1-4,few,TRBV2,TGTGCCAGCAGACCGGGACAGGGATATGAAAAACTGTTTTTT,CASRPGQGYEKLFF
TRBD2,TRBJ2-7,-,TRBV7-2,TGTGCCAGCAGCTCCCTGCGGGAACCTGGACTAGCGGGAGTTGAGCAGTACTTC,CASSSLREPGLAGVEQYF
-,TRBJ1-2,few,TRBV7-2,TGTGCCAGCAGCCCCTCGGACTCTTATGGCTACACCTTC,CASSPSDSYGYTF
TRBD2,TRBJ2-1,few,TRBV24-1,TGTGCCACCAGTGACCAATCTAGCGGGAGTGGTGATGAGCAGTTCTTC,CATSDQSSGSGDEQFF
TRBD1,TRBJ2-7,few,TRBV5-6,TGTGCCAGCAGCCCGCGACCCGGGACAGGGCACTACGAGCAGTACTTC,CASSPRPGTGHYEQYF
TRBD1,TRBJ1-4,-,TRBV19,TGTGCCAGTAGCCCGGGGGGGACAGGGGCGAGGAAACTGTTTTTT,CASSPGGTGARKLFF
-,TRBJ2-2,-,TRBV6-5,TGTGCCAGCAGTTACGGGAGTTGGAACACCGGGGAGCTGTTTTTT,CASSYGSWNTGELFF
TRBD1,TRBJ1-5,many,TRBV2,TGTGCCAGCAGTGAGGGACAGACCTATAGCAATCAGCCCCAGCATTTT,CASSEGQTYSNQPQHF
-,TRBJ1-2,many,TRBV7-9,TGTGCCAGCAGCCGCGACGGGGTATTTGGCTACACCTTC,CASSRDGVFGYTF
-,TRBJ1-4,-,TRBV5-1,TGCGCCAGCGGGGTCCGGGGTGACGGAAGGGAAAAACTGTTTTTT,CASGVRGDGREKLFF
TRBD1,TRBJ1-5,few,TRBV7-2,TGTGCCAGCAGCTTGGACAGGGTCCAGCCCCAGCATTTT,CASSLDRVQPQHF
-,TRBJ1-2,-,TRBV6-5,TGTGCCAGCAGATCCCAGGGCCTCTATGGCTACACCTTC,CASRSQGLYGYTF
-,TRBJ2-7,-,TRBV10-1,TGCGCCAGCAGTGACGCGGACTACCCCTACGAGCAGTACTTC,CASSDADYPYEQYF
TRBD1,TRBJ2-2,-,TRBV24-1,TGTGCCACCATGGGACAGGGCTTTCCCGGGGAGCTGTTTTTT,CATMGQGFPGELFF
TRBD2,TRBJ2-7,-,TRBV28,TGTGCCAGCAGTTTCAGGGAGGGTAGCTCCTACGAGCAGTACTTC,CASSFREGSSYEQYF
-,TRBJ2-5,-,TRBV6-5,TGTGCCAGCAGCCCAACGGGAGAGACCCAGTACTTC,CASSPTGETQYF
-,TRBJ2-1,few,TRBV28,TGTGCCAGCAGCACTTTGGGGGAGGCTGGGTACAATGAGCAGTTCTTC,CASSTLGEAGYNEQFF
TRBD2,TRBJ2-5,-,TRBV7-2,TGTGCCAGCAGCTTAGTGAGGGGACTAGCGGGAGGGCCGAGAGAGACCCAGTACTTC,CASSLVRGLAGGPRETQYF